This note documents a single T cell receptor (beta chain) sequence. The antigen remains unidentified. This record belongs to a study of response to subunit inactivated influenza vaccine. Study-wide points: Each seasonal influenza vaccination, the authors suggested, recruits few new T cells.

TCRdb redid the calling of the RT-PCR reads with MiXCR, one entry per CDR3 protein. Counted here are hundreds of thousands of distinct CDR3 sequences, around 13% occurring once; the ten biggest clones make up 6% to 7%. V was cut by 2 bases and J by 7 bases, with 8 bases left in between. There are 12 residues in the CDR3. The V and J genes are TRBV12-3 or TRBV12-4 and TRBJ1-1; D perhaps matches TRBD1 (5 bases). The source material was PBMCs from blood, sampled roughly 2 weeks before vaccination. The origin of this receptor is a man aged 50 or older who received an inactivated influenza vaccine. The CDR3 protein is CASSLTGGEAFF. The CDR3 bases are TGTGCCAGCAGTTTAACGGGGGGTGAAGCTTTCTTT.